This TCR beta chain was recorded in a study of shared clonotypes between healthy human individuals. Across the whole study: Every donor yielded three CD4 naive, three CD4 memory, two CD8 naive and one CD8 memory plate.

Each sorted subset replicate got 200 ng genomic DNA, about 33,000 genomes. Some clones are missing from TCRdb's copy, which holds only in-frame ones; the method was immunoSEQ multiplex PCR. The repertoire holds approximately 1.5 million clones, with nearly 99% as singletons. It was into CD45RA+ naive and CD45RA-negative memory subsets that the CD4+ cells were split. This CDR3 contains 14 residues. CDR1 MGHDK and CDR2 SYGVNS come from the germline V gene. The junction had 1 base not matched to a gene; V was cut back by 4 bases and J by 6 bases. The sequencing sample was made of naive CD4+ T cells sorted from blood. Described subset: CD45RA+ positively selected. The TCR sequence derives from a man aged 30-40 years in good health. The V gene is TRBV25-1, the J gene TRBJ2-3; 13 bases match TRBD2. CDR3 coding DNA: TGTGCCAGCAGTGGGACTAGCGGGAGTGATACGCAGTATTTT. Translated: CASSGTSGSDTQYF.